This entry concerns a single T cell receptor beta chain. This receptor's antigen is unknown. No per-base quality is available; no much larger clone lies one base away. The entry originates in a study of blood T cell repertoires in COVID-19 (dated by TCRdb to 2020 to 2021). Broadly, across the study: Samples covering the acute and convalescent phases of COVID-19 were provided by collaborators in the United States, Italy and Spain. The repertoires were released in a freely available public database meant as a resource for research on the immune response to SARS-CoV-2. HLA class I and class II types, where available, came from metadata supplied by the sample provider rather than from assay-based typing. Samples came from the ongoing ImmuneRACE study (first 160 participants) plus 1,254 subjects from 6 global collaborators. The material from the prospective study consisted of cDNA or gDNA derived from T cells, B-cell-depleted T cells, or PBMCs. Subjects who had been exposed to COVID-19, were actively infected with it, or had recovered from it provided the deeply sampled blood TCRbeta repertoires that made up the dataset. Nearly every sample came with metadata listing a de-identified subject ID, COVID-19 status, age in years and sex. General study outcomes and caveats: How much clinical and demographic metadata was included differed by source and by participant, and the metadata was provided uncurated.

The immunoSEQ Assay, a bias-controlled multiplex PCR, was used to amplify TCRbeta CDR3 regions from genomic DNA. The paper's data handling went like this. Within the assay, amplification of reference gene primers was used to estimate how many nucleated cells each sample contained. To quantify the absolute abundance of each unique TCRbeta CDR3 rearrangement, sequence reads were collapsed and filtered. Productive Simpson clonality was computed per sample as the square root of Simpson's diversity index over productive rearrangements. What TCRdb holds here is the immuneACCESS table cut down to in-frame rearrangements. Part of the clones is not present; checked against another copy, under half of the missing clones reflect an unresolved V gene, and the others are unexplained. That table supplies the V and J calls and clone size; D and trimming were determined from the DNA. Present in this sample are roughly 150,000 clones, around 87% of which were seen just once. The ten largest make up about an eighth of the sample.

From the cysteine up to the phenylalanine, the CDR3 has a length of 15 residues. Here the CDR3 DNA is all that survives: 45 bases in frame from base 1. The germline V gene gives CDR1 as MNHNS and CDR2 as SASEGT. Trimmed from V: 2 bases; trimmed from J: 5 bases; junction bases lacking a gene match: 6. In Seattle, one collaborating source enrolled patients while the infection was active and tracked those patients longitudinally over the course of disease. Each collaborating institution followed its own protocols to collect whole blood in K2EDTA tubes. For TCRbeta analysis, collaborator samples were shipped as frozen whole blood, as isolated PBMCs, or as DNA extracted from either sample type.

The sequence was obtained from a man aged 18 to 29 with COVID-19, enrolled during active disease. The source material was peripheral blood. Here the chain combines TRBV6-1 and TRBJ2-5, with TRBD1 matching 9 junction bases. The nucleotide sequence is TGTGCCAGCAGTGAATACAGGGGGCTTTTTGAGACCCAGTACTTC. It codes for CASSEYRGLFETQYF.